The next 24 T cell receptor beta chains were all read from a single sample in a study of blood T cell repertoires in COVID-19. Data came from immunoSEQ multiplex PCR; TCRdb stores just in-frame clones and leaves some out. The table lists around 270,000 clones, around 87% of them singletons. Sequenced input: peripheral blood. These receptors originate from a woman in her 50s with acute or convalescent COVID-19.

The gene calls are TRBV18 and TRBJ1-4; D is unresolved. V lost 3 bases and J 4 bases, leaving 9 bases between the germline ends. The CDR3 sequence is 14 residues long. CDR1 and CDR2 from the germline V gene are KGHSH and LQKENI. CDR3: CASSPEGLNEKLFF. CDR3 coding DNA: TGTGCCAGCTCACCGGAAGGACTTAATGAAAAACTGTTTTTT. The variable domain in full, with the rest retrieved from reference TRBV18 and TRBJ1-4, is NAGVMQNPRHLVRRRGQEARLRCSPMKGHSHVYWYRQLPEEGLKFMVYLQKENIIDESGMPKERFSAEFPKEGPSILRIQQVVRGDSAAYFCASSPEGLNEKLFFGSGTQLSVL.

V and J are TRBV4-3 and TRBJ2-5; the D gene is possibly TRBD2 (5 bases). The V gene lost 4 bases and the J gene lost 5 bases, with 11 bases spanning the gap. The CDR3 is 13 amino acids. Germline V gene data show CDR1 as LGHNA and CDR2 as YSLEER. CDR3 residues: CASSPGVRETQYF. The CDR3 coding sequence is TGCGCCAGCAGCCCCGGGGTCCGGGAGACCCAGTACTTC.

This clone showed up just a few times. CDR3 sequence reads: CASSLILTGELFF. CDR3 nucleotides: TGTGCCAGCAGTTTGATACTCACCGGGGAGCTGTTTTTT. The V call is TRBV28, the J call TRBJ2-2, with D unclear. The CDR3 contains 13 residues. Trimming left V 3 bases short and J 4 bases short, with 6 bases between. The V gene's germline CDR1 is MDHEN and CDR2 SYDVKM.

The rearrangement links TRBV5-1 to TRBJ1-1; 9 nucleotides agree with TRBD1. V was pared by 0 bases and J by 0 bases, with 9 bases of the junction left unmatched. This CDR3 contains 18 residues. Germline CDR1 reads SGHRS; CDR2 reads YFSETQ. In DNA form, the CDR3 reads TGCGCCAGCAGCTTGGAGGGACAGGGAAGAGGGTTGAACACTGAAGCTTTCTTT. Its protein product is CASSLEGQGRGLNTEAFF.

The V and J genes are TRBV18 and TRBJ1-2, with 9 bases aligning to TRBD1. The germline gives CDR1 KGHSH, CDR2 LQKENI. This CDR3 is 14 amino acids long. V was pared by 2 bases and J by 7 bases, with 5 bases of the junction left unmatched. CDR3 coding DNA: TGTGCCAGCTCACCAATAACAGGGGGCAGTGGCTACACCTTC. Translated: CASSPITGGSGYTF.

The chain is built from TRBV28 and TRBJ1-5; 11 nucleotides match TRBD1. V gave up 2 bases and J gave up 3 bases; unmatched junction bases: 6. The length of the CDR3 is 17 residues. CDR1 is MDHEN, CDR2 SYDVKM, per germline. For the CDR3, the DNA is TGTGCCAGCAGTTTAGGCTGGGACAGGGGGTACAATCAGCCCCAGCATTTT. This translates into CASSLGWDRGYNQPQHF.

The chain carries TRBV6-1 and TRBJ1-1; TRBD1 aligns across 7 bases. CDR3 length: 16 residues. Germline V CDR1 and CDR2: MNHNS, SASEGT. Trimming took 4 bases from V and 0 from J; bases not matched to a gene: 8. CDR3 in amino acids: CASSAGGTALNTEAFF. In DNA, the CDR3 is TGTGCCAGCAGTGCTGGGGGGACAGCTCTGAACACTGAAGCTTTCTTT.

This chain uses TRBV2 with TRBJ2-2; TRBD1 matches at 7 bases. Germline V lookup: CDR1 SNHLY, CDR2 FYNNEI. The CDR3 runs 13 residues. Trimming took 4 bases from V and 6 from J; bases not matched to a gene: 2. The chain's CDR3 is CASSGQGAGELFF. In nucleotides, the CDR3 is TGTGCCAGCAGTGGACAGGGCGCCGGGGAGCTGTTTTTT.

This chain joins TRBV27 and TRBJ1-5; 8 bases are a match to TRBD1. The germline CDR1 and CDR2 sequences are MNHEY and SMNVEV (reference sequence). The CDR3 runs to 16 residues. V trimming: 5 bases; J trimming: 4 bases; junction bases outside the gene matches: 10. The CDR3 bases are TGTGCCAGCAGTCCGCAGCCCCACAGGGGGAATCAGCCCCAGCATTTT. Residues: CASSPQPHRGNQPQHF.

The CDR3 DNA follows: TGTGCCACACAGGGTGAGGGGGCCTGGAGCTACACCTTC. Residues: CATQGEGAWSYTF. V and J are TRBV10-3 and TRBJ1-2, with 7 positions matching TRBD1. The CDR3 is made up of 13 amino acids. Germline V gene lookup returns CDR1 ENHRY and CDR2 SYGVKD. Germline trimming cut 10 bases from V and 9 bases from J; bases unmatched to any gene: 14.

The chain joins TRBV28 to TRBJ2-1; no reliable D call. Germline lookup yields CDR1 MDHEN and CDR2 SYDVKM. V lost 6 bases to trimming and J lost 4 bases, with 7 bases between them. The CDR3 loop spans 12 amino acids. The CDR3 protein is CASSLLYNEQFF. The CDR3 nucleotides read TGTGCCAGCAGCCTCCTATACAATGAGCAGTTCTTC.

The chain couples TRBV5-4 to TRBJ1-4; no definite D call. The CDR3 has 14 residues. In germline, CDR1 is SGHNT, CDR2 YYREEE (reference sequence). V lost 4 bases, J lost 0 bases, and 7 bases lay in between. The CDR3 coding sequence is TGTGCCAGCAGCGCGTCCTCAACTAATGAAAAACTGTTTTTT. It encodes CASSASSTNEKLFF.

The V gene is TRBV11-2, the J gene TRBJ2-7; 7 bases are shared with TRBD1. Trimming cost V 1 base and J 2 bases; bases outside gene matches: 5. Germline loops: CDR1 SGHAT, CDR2 FQNNGV. The CDR3 sequence is 15 residues long. CDR3 sequence reads: CASSLVLGQTYEQYF. The CDR3, as DNA: TGTGCCAGCAGCTTAGTCCTGGGACAGACCTACGAGCAGTACTTC.

The chain is built from TRBV6-5 and TRBJ2-7; no reliable D call. CDR1 MNHEY and CDR2 SVGAGI come from the germline V gene. The germline V and J ends were trimmed by 8 bases and 3 bases, with 14 bases remaining between them. The CDR3 consists of 13 residues. As DNA, the CDR3 is TGTGCCAGCCACCCCCACACTAACTACGAGCAGTACTTC. This gives the protein CASHPHTNYEQYF.

The rearrangement joins TRBV9 to TRBJ2-1, with TRBD2 matching over 12 bases. V shed 0 bases, J shed 0 bases, and the junction held 19 bases outside the gene matches. The CDR3 loop spans 23 amino acids. The germline gives CDR1 SGDLS, CDR2 YYNGEE. The CDR3 DNA follows: TGTGCCAGCAGCGTAGACTCCCAGCCGACTAGCGGGGGATATAAAATCTCCTACAATGAGCAGTTCTTC. This gives the protein CASSVDSQPTSGGYKISYNEQFF.

This clone is a singleton in its sample. The DNA of the CDR3 is TGTGCCAGCAGTTTCTTACAGAACGCCTACGAGCAGTACTTC. This gives the protein CASSFLQNAYEQYF. J is TRBJ2-7 and V is TRBV27; unclear D gene. The CDR3 consists of 14 residues. The V end was cut by 3 bases, the J end by 2 bases, with 11 bases between. Germline lookup yields CDR1 MNHEY and CDR2 SMNVEV (reference sequence).

CDR3 sequence reads: CASSLSPARGETQYF. CDR3 nucleotide sequence: TGTGCCAGCAGCTTAAGCCCCGCCAGGGGAGAGACCCAGTACTTC. The gene calls are TRBV7-3 and TRBJ2-5, with TRBD1 as a possible D gene (6 bases). CDR1 is SGHTA and CDR2 is FQGTGA in the germline V gene. V was clipped by 1 base and J by 4 bases, with 13 bases between them. The CDR3 covers 15 residues. Combining the CDR3 with reference TRBV7-3 and TRBJ2-5 gives the whole variable domain GAGVSQTPSNKVTEKGKYVELRCDPISGHTALYWYRQSLGQGPEFLIYFQGTGAADDSGLPNDRFFAVRPEGSVSTLKIQRTERGDSAVYLCASSLSPARGETQYFGPGTRLLVL.

This clone showed up just once. The genes are TRBV4-1 and TRBJ2-7; TRBD2 agrees at 10 bases. V was clipped by 2 bases and J by 2 bases; unmatched bases: 0. CDR1 and CDR2 from the germline V gene are MGHRA and YSYEKL. The CDR3 totals 14 residues. CDR3 in amino acids: CASSQLAGAYEQYF. Written as DNA, the CDR3 is TGCGCCAGCAGCCAACTAGCGGGGGCCTACGAGCAGTACTTC.

Comment on this clone: Compared with germline, one end of the junction differs, possibly owing to a read error. The chain joins TRBV6-1 to TRBJ2-7; TRBD1 agrees at 9 bases. Germline V gene sequence: CDR1 MNHNS, CDR2 SASEGT. This CDR3 region has 15 residues. CDR3 coding DNA: TGTGCCAGCAGGGAAGGACAGGGGACGAGCTACGAGCAGTACTTC. Protein: CASREGQGTSYEQYF.

The genes are TRBV28 and TRBJ1-2, with D perhaps matching TRBD1 (6 bases). Germline CDR1 MDHEN, CDR2 SYDVKM. Trimming removed 6 bases at V and 2 bases at J, with 16 bases between. The CDR3 covers 15 residues. CDR3 in amino acids: CASRIIQGANYGYTF. In nucleotides, the CDR3 is TGTGCCAGCAGGATCATACAGGGTGCCAACTATGGCTACACCTTC.

This chain joins TRBV24-1 and TRBJ2-1, with 9 bases lining up with TRBD1. Per germline, CDR1 KGHDR and CDR2 SFDVKD. Germline trimming cut 2 bases from V and 3 bases from J; bases unmatched to any gene: 4. This CDR3 is 16 amino acids long. As DNA, the CDR3 is TGTGCCACCAGTGATTCGGACAGGGGAAACTACAATGAGCAGTTCTTC. It yields the protein CATSDSDRGNYNEQFF.

V usage is TRBV5-1 and J usage is TRBJ1-6, with D uncertain. The V gene lost 3 bases and the J gene lost 6 bases, with 13 bases spanning the gap. From germline, CDR1 is SGHRS and CDR2 YFSETQ. The CDR3 consists of 15 residues. The chain's CDR3 is CASSSAFGSNSPLHF. The CDR3 region has the DNA TGCGCCAGCAGCTCGGCCTTTGGGAGTAATTCACCCCTCCACTTT. The full variable domain, completed using reference TRBV5-1 and TRBJ1-6, is KAGVTQTPRYLIKTRGQQVTLSCSPISGHRSVSWYQQTPGQGLQFLFEYFSETQRNKGNFPGRFSGRQFSNSRSEMNVSTLELGDSALYLCASSSAFGSNSPLHFGNGTRLTVT.

The V call is TRBV7-2, the J call TRBJ1-3; D is perhaps TRBD1 (6 bases). CDR1 is SGHTA and CDR2 is FQGNSA in the germline V gene. The ends were cut back, 4 bases at V and 2 bases at J, with 12 bases in the middle. CDR3 size: 15 residues. For the CDR3, the DNA is TGTGCCAGCAGCTCGGGGGGGGGCGCTGGAAACACCATATATTTT. Protein: CASSSGGGAGNTIYF.

This rearrangement joins TRBV28 to TRBJ2-7, with TRBD1 matching 8 bases. The CDR3 totals 13 residues. Trimming at V came to 5 bases and at J to 12 bases, leaving 12 bases not matched to a gene. Per the germline V gene, CDR1 is MDHEN and CDR2 is SYDVKM. The CDR3 spells CASSLGQGRGPYF. Here the CDR3 DNA reads TGTGCCAGCAGTCTCGGACAGGGACGGGGTCCGTACTTC.